The clone carrying this T cell receptor (beta chain) has at least ten counts. Described time point: persistent/refractory GD, antithyroid drugs over 5 years with positive TRAb. PBMCs provided the RNA from which the TCR library was made. These data belong to a study of regulatory T cells in long-lasting Graves disease. Libraries of TCR beta came from iRepertoire HTBI primers plus Arm-PCR of CDR3 regions. MiXCR, run by TCRdb on the multiplex PCR reads, gives a single entry per CDR3 protein. The sample carries almost 350,000 distinct CDR3 sequences, 15% to 20% recorded once. The CDR3 consists of 17 residues. The trim removed 7 bases at V and 4 bases at J, leaving 14 bases unmatched.

The sample in question was peripheral blood mononuclear cells (PBMCs), obtained when the disease was refractory, from a patient treated with antithyroid drugs. The sequence was collected from a female donor with Graves disease. This rearrangement joins TRBV12-3 or TRBV12-4 to TRBJ2-2; 8 bases are shared with TRBD2. CDR3 bases: TGTGCCAGCACACCTAATCCGGGGGGGGGGAGCACCGGGGAGCTGTTTTTT. Translated, it gives CASTPNPGGGSTGELFF.